The rows below give T cell receptor beta chains drawn from one sample of a study of shared clonotypes between healthy human individuals. Produced via immunoSEQ multiplex PCR; TCRdb's table is partial and in-frame only. The sample comprises around 640,000 clones, roughly 95% of which are singletons, and approximately 0.12% rests with the top ten. Sequencing input: naive CD8+ T cells sorted from blood. These TCRs come from a woman aged 25 to 39 in good health. Each CDR3 is given with its conserved first and last residue. D genes are given only for firm matches. Rows give clone size only sometimes, using once, few, many, or a class for an expanded clone.

D | J | size | V | CDR3 | DNA
NA | TRBJ2-7 | NA | TRBV27 | CASSPGSSYEQYF | TGTGCCAGCAGCCCAGGGTCTTCCTACGAGCAGTACTTC
NA | TRBJ1-4 | NA | TRBV25-1 | CASGPIGGEKLFF | TGTGCCAGCGGCCCGATCGGAGGTGAAAAACTGTTTTTT
TRBD2 | TRBJ2-5 | NA | TRBV11-2 | CASSLDPGGYQETQYF | TGTGCCAGCAGCTTAGATCCGGGGGGGTACCAAGAGACCCAGTACTTC
TRBD2 | TRBJ2-5 | NA | TRBV7-6 | CASSLGTSGSSKETQYF | TGTGCCAGCAGCTTAGGTACTAGCGGGAGTAGCAAAGAGACCCAGTACTTC
NA | TRBJ2-2 | NA | TRBV2 | CASRADFPGTGELFF | TGTGCCAGCAGAGCAGACTTCCCGGGCACCGGGGAGCTGTTTTTT
NA | TRBJ2-7 | NA | TRBV4-1 | CASSQGTVSDYEQYF | TGCGCCAGCAGCCAAGGGACAGTTTCAGACTACGAGCAGTACTTC
TRBD1 | TRBJ1-1 | NA | TRBV6-5 | CASSYLDRAGAFF | TGTGCCAGCAGTTACCTTGACAGGGCTGGAGCTTTCTTT
NA | TRBJ2-1 | NA | TRBV4-1 | CASSQERGSLLEQFF | TGCGCCAGCAGCCAAGAAAGGGGCAGCCTACTTGAGCAGTTCTTC
TRBD2 | TRBJ2-1 | NA | TRBV10-3 | CAISGGGSSYNEQFF | TGTGCCATCAGTGGAGGCGGGAGCTCCTACAATGAGCAGTTCTTC
TRBD2 | TRBJ2-1 | NA | TRBV5-1 | CASSFSGRFNEQFF | TGCGCCAGCAGCTTTAGCGGGAGGTTTAATGAGCAGTTCTTC
TRBD2 | TRBJ2-7 | NA | TRBV6-1 | CASGTGGAHEQYF | TGTGCCAGCGGAACGGGGGGAGCCCACGAGCAGTACTTC
NA | TRBJ2-7 | NA | TRBV4-2 | CASSQEDRPEQYF | TGTGCCAGCAGCCAAGAAGACAGGCCCGAGCAGTACTTC
TRBD1 | TRBJ2-2 | NA | TRBV12-5 | CASGLLTGGGNTGELFF | TGTGCTAGTGGTTTGCTGACAGGGGGCGGGAACACCGGGGAGCTGTTTTTT
NA | TRBJ2-3 | NA | TRBV5-4 | CAYGGVDTQYF | TGTGCCTATGGCGGTGTAGATACGCAGTATTTT
TRBD1 | TRBJ2-7 | NA | TRBV5-4 | CASSPDRVEQYF | TGTGCCAGCAGCCCGGACAGGGTCGAGCAGTACTTC
TRBD1 | TRBJ1-4 | NA | TRBV4-1 | CASSLRTGTKEKLFF | TGCGCCAGCAGCCTACGGACAGGGACGAAAGAAAAACTGTTTTTT
TRBD1 | TRBJ2-1 | NA | TRBV2 | CASSEPNRGLFDEQFF | TGTGCCAGCAGTGAACCGAACAGGGGGCTGTTTGATGAGCAGTTCTTC
NA | TRBJ2-7 | NA | TRBV11-2 | CASSSTKGVDEQYF | TGTGCCAGCAGCTCCACGAAGGGGGTGGACGAGCAGTACTTC
NA | TRBJ2-4 | NA | TRBV28 | CASTSATFPLAKNIQYF | TGTGCCAGCACCTCCGCGACATTTCCTCTAGCCAAAAACATTCAGTACTTC
TRBD1 | TRBJ2-7 | NA | TRBV15 | CATSRDRGIYEQYF | TGTGCCACCAGCAGGGACAGGGGGATATACGAGCAGTACTTC
TRBD1 | TRBJ2-3 | NA | TRBV19 | CASSSMGTGDYGTQYF | TGTGCCAGTTCCTCGATGGGGACAGGGGACTATGGGACGCAGTATTTT
NA | TRBJ1-4 | NA | TRBV5-1 | CASSLGVGEGTNEKLFF | TGCGCCAGCAGCTTGGGGGTTGGTGAAGGAACTAATGAAAAACTGTTTTTT
TRBD2 | TRBJ2-3 | NA | TRBV28 | CASTFLAGEADTQYF | TGTGCCAGCACCTTTCTAGCGGGGGAGGCAGATACGCAGTATTTT
TRBD2 | TRBJ2-1 | once | TRBV2 | CASRHSSGRLNEQFF | TGTGCCAGCAGACACTCTAGCGGGAGATTGAATGAGCAGTTCTTC
NA | TRBJ2-7 | few | TRBV11-2 | CASRPSAIDEQYF | TGTGCCAGCAGGCCGTCGGCGATCGACGAGCAGTACTTC
TRBD1 | TRBJ1-4 | once | TRBV9 | CASSAGTGQEKLFF | TGTGCCAGCAGCGCCGGGACAGGCCAAGAAAAACTGTTTTTT
TRBD1 | TRBJ1-5 | once | TRBV28 | CASSGTGEEDQPQHF | TGTGCCAGCTCCGGGACAGGGGAGGAGGATCAGCCCCAGCATTTT
NA | TRBJ2-7 | once | TRBV6-5 | CASSYSIDGSYEQYF | TGTGCCAGCAGTTACTCGATTGACGGATCCTACGAGCAGTACTTC
NA | TRBJ1-1 | few | TRBV30 | CAWINSAGTEAFF | TGTGCCTGGATCAATTCAGCAGGGACTGAAGCTTTCTTT
NA | TRBJ2-1 | NA | TRBV5-8 | CASRSSWSSYNEQFF | TGTGCCAGCAGATCTAGCTGGAGCTCCTACAATGAGCAGTTCTTC
NA | TRBJ2-3 | NA | TRBV27 | CASSPNSPDTQYF | TGTGCCAGCAGCCCAAACTCACCAGATACGCAGTATTTT
NA | TRBJ2-1 | NA | TRBV4-1 | CASSQDQGGEQFF | TGCGCCAGCAGCCAAGACCAGGGGGGTGAGCAGTTCTTC
TRBD2 | TRBJ2-3 | NA | TRBV7-6 | CASSTTSGTDTQYF | TGTGCCAGCAGCACGACTAGCGGCACAGATACGCAGTATTTT
NA | TRBJ2-5 | NA | TRBV5-6 | CASSLDWSVQETQYF | TGTGCCAGCAGCTTGGATTGGTCGGTCCAAGAGACCCAGTACTTC
NA | TRBJ2-6 | NA | TRBV5-6 | CASSFGVFSGANVLTF | TGTGCCAGCAGCTTTGGGGTCTTCTCTGGGGCCAACGTCCTGACTTTC
NA | TRBJ1-4 | NA | TRBV15 | CATSREWPGGGEKLFF | TGTGCCACCAGCAGAGAATGGCCCGGCGGAGGTGAAAAACTGTTTTTT
NA | TRBJ2-7 | NA | TRBV5-4 | CASSQDRTATYEQYF | TGTGCCAGCAGCCAAGATCGGACGGCAACCTACGAGCAGTACTTC
NA | TRBJ1-5 | NA | TRBV27 | CASSLLAGPNQPQHF | TGTGCCAGCAGTTTATTGGCAGGCCCGAATCAGCCCCAGCATTTT
TRBD2 | TRBJ2-1 | NA | TRBV29-1 | CSVEGLAGVSYNEQFF | TGCAGCGTTGAGGGACTAGCGGGAGTGTCCTACAATGAGCAGTTCTTC
NA | TRBJ1-1 | NA | TRBV19 | CASKDGPRKGDMNTEAFF | TGTGCCAGCAAGGACGGACCGCGAAAGGGGGATATGAACACTGAAGCTTTCTTT
NA | TRBJ2-7 | NA | TRBV27 | CASSLYRGDEQYF | TGTGCCAGCAGTTTATATCGGGGAGACGAGCAGTACTTC
TRBD1 | TRBJ2-7 | NA | TRBV4-2 | CASSQDGTGGLSSYEQYF | TGTGCCAGCAGCCAAGATGGGACAGGGGGCCTAAGCTCCTACGAGCAGTACTTC
TRBD1 | TRBJ1-5 | NA | TRBV7-9 | CASSSGGRDQPQHF | TGTGCCAGCAGCTCAGGGGGTCGGGATCAGCCCCAGCATTTT
TRBD1 | TRBJ1-6 | NA | TRBV6-5 | CASSQQGGRGSPLHF | TGTGCCAGCAGCCAACAGGGGGGGCGGGGTTCACCCCTCCACTTT
NA | TRBJ2-7 | NA | TRBV27 | CATMLGEQYF | TGTGCCACCATGTTGGGGGAGCAGTACTTC
NA | TRBJ1-2 | NA | TRBV13 | CASSDPDLNYGYTF | TGTGCCAGCAGCGACCCTGACCTGAACTATGGCTACACCTTC